What follows is one T cell receptor (beta chain) and its context. These data are taken from a study of CD8 T cells in Susac syndrome. RNA, at roughly 0.45 to 1 ug, was reverse transcribed with random hexamers. Amplification of the TCR beta CDR3 was carried out by immunoSEQ multiplex PCR, which spanned a total of 54 Vbeta and 13 Jbeta segments. TCRdb called the immunoSEQ multiplex PCR reads again in MiXCR, with one record for every CDR3 protein. Among 200,000 to 300,000 distinct CDR3 sequences listed, less than 96% were seen once. The germline V gene has CDR1 SGDLS and CDR2 YYNGEE. V was trimmed by 0 bases and J by 2 bases, leaving 12 bases between them. The CDR3 totals 15 residues.

This chain joins TRBV9 and TRBJ2-7; D may be TRBD2 (6 bases). The sample taken for sequencing was CD4+ T cells from PBMCs. The TCR was taken from a human donor with Susac syndrome. Here the CDR3 DNA reads TGTGCCAGCAGCGTAGCATACGGGAGAACCTACGAGCAGTACTTC. It yields the protein CASSVAYGRTYEQYF.